This T cell receptor beta chain emerged from a study of blood T cell repertoires in COVID-19. About the study: Acute and convalescent COVID-19 specimens originated in the United States, Italy and Spain.

Germline V gene lookup returns CDR1 SGHAT and CDR2 FQNNGV. Trimming took 5 bases from V and 0 from J, leaving 10 bases between them. This CDR3 contains 15 residues. Cohort allocation depended upon clinical history that participants reported. Authors' processing steps: Estimation of nucleated cell counts was performed using reference gene primer amplification. The protocol was immunoSEQ multiplex PCR, while the TCRdb copy is restricted to in-frame clones and leaves out a portion. For V, J and clone size, that table is used; D and trimming come from the DNA. The data show a few hundred thousand clones, 90% seen once.

This chain joins TRBV11-2 and TRBJ1-4; no clear D. The clonotype originates from a woman younger than 35 with acute COVID-19. Sequenced material: PBMCs or T cells enriched from blood (not recorded which). CDR3 amino acids: CASSPRLATNEKLFF. For the CDR3, the DNA is TGTGCCAGCAGCCCCCGACTGGCAACTAATGAAAAACTGTTTTTT.